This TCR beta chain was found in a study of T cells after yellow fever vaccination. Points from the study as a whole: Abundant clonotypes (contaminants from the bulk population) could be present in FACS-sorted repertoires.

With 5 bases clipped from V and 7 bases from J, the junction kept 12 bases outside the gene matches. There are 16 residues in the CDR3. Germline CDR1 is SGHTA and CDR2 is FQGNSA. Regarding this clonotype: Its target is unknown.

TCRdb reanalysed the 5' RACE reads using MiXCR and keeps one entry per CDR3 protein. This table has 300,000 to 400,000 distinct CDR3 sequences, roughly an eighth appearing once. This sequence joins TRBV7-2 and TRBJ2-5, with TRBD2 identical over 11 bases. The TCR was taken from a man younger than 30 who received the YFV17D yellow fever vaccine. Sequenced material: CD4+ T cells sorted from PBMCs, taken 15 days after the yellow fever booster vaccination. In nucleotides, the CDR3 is TGTGCCAGCAGCAGGACTAGCGGGCGTGGTATTGGGACCCAGTACTTC. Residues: CASSRTSGRGIGTQYF.